Listed below are T cell receptor beta chains from one sample, sequenced in a study of T cells in Graves' hyperthyroidism and ophthalmopathy. A single record per CDR3 protein comes from TCRdb applying MiXCR to the multiplex PCR reads. Among around 300,000 distinct CDR3 sequences, roughly an eighth were seen once, and the ten largest hold 7.9%. Sequenced sample: blood. The receptors originated from a woman aged 40 to 50 with Graves' hyperthyroidism. Both conserved end residues are trimmed from each CDR3.

V gene	CDR3 protein
TRBV6-5	ASSYRAWGRISREKLF
TRBV2	ARSGASLVETQY
TRBV11-1	ASSLPGGTDTQY
TRBV2	ASTLAVTSTDTQY
TRBV24-1	ATRAGRYNEQF
TRBV11-2	ASSSVPGQGAKDTEAF
TRBV6-2/TRBV6-3	ASSLRIGAGYEQY
TRBV5-1	ASSSRGGNTEAF
TRBV2	ASSDGGTLVPLH
TRBV7-3	ASSYQLVPDTQY
TRBV12-3/TRBV12-4	ASSSPGTGRFEQF
TRBV20-1	SARTGTSGSYEQF
TRBV6-9	ASSWFSGKYERY
TRBV3-1	ASSQQGGATEAF
TRBV12-3/TRBV12-4	ASRSQGAMSNQPQH
TRBV27	ASSIPGGTDTQY
TRBV10-3	AIGLDRGGYEQY
TRBV28	ASSSTGTIDEQF
TRBV7-2	ASSLARGSEQY
TRBV7-9	ASSTGTSDNEQF
TRBV29-1	SVEDTRGAF
TRBV6-1	ASSETGTGSYEQY
TRBV20-1	SARQGASDQPQH
TRBV28	ASRELAGFYEQY
TRBV27	ASSPNRGNQPQH
TRBV28	ASSFGVSSYEQY
TRBV28	ASSVSAGAGGLGYT
TRBV14	ASSQGWTRAGELF
TRBV27	ASSLVAGGNTGELF
TRBV18	ASSPGFLSDEQF
TRBV2	ASRPGGRETQY
TRBV24-1	ATSGWQNQETQY
TRBV6-1	ASSVSGSTDTQY
TRBV28	ATYTRGRGNTIY
TRBV20-1	SASRPGQLVVNEQF
TRBV28	ASSARTVPYGYT
TRBV15	ATSRGSIETGELF
TRBV7-3	ASSFGTGDNEKLF
TRBV7-2	ASSLARGATEAF
TRBV24-1	ATAIQMADTQY
TRBV29-1	SVGTGTDTQY
TRBV29-1	SVKTGEGFEQY
TRBV6-1	ATKRGTSTDTQY
TRBV11-1	ASSSSGGETQY
TRBV27	ASSSLARDRGGAQPQH